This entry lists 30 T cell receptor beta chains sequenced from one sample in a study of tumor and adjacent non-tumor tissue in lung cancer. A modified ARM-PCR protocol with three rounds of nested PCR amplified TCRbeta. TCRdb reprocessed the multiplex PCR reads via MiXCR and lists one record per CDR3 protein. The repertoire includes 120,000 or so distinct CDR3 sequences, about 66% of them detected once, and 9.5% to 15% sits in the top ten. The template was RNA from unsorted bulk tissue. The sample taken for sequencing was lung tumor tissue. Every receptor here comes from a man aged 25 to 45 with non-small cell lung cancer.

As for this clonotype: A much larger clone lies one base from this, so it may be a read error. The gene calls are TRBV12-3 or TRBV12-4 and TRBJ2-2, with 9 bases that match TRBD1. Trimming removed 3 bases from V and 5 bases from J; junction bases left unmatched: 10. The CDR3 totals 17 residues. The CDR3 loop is CASSFNLGTGLTGELFF. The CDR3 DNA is TGTGCCAGCAGTTTCAATTTGGGGACAGGGTTAACCGGGGAGCTGTTTTTT.

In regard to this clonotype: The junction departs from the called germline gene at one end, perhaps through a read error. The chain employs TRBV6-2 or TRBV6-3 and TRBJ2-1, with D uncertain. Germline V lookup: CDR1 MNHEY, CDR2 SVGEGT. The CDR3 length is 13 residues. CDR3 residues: CVSSQIPSNVQFF. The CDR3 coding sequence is TGTGTCAGCAGTCAAATCCCCAGTAATGTGCAGTTCTTC.

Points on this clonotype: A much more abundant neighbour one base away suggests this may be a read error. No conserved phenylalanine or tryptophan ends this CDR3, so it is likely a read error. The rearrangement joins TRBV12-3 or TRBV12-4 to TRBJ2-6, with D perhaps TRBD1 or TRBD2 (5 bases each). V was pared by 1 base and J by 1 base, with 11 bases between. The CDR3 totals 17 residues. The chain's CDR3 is CASSLVGTLSGANVLTL. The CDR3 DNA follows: TGTGCCAGCAGTTTAGTAGGGACCCTATCTGGGGCCAACGTCCTGACTCTC.

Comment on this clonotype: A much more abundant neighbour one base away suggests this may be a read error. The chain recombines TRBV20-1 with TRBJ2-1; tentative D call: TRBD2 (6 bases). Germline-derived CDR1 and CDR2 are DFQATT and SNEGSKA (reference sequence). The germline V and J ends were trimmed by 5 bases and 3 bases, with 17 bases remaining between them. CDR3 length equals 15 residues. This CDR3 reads CSAGTYGSFYNEQFF. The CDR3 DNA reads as TGCAGTGCTGGGACTTACGGGAGTTTCTACAATGAGCAGTTCTTC.

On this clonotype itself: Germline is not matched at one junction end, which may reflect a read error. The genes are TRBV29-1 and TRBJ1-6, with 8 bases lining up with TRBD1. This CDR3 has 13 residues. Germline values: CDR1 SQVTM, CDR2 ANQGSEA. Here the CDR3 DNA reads TGCAGCGTTGCGACAGGGGAAGGTTCACCCCTCCACTTC. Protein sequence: CSVATGEGSPLHF.

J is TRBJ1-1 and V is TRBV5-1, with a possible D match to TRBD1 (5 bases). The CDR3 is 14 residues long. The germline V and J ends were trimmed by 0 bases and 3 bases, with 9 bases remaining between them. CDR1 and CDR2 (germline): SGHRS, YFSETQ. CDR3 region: CASSLAGGDTEAFF. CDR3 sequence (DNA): TGCGCCAGCAGCTTGGCCGGGGGAGACACTGAAGCTTTCTTT.

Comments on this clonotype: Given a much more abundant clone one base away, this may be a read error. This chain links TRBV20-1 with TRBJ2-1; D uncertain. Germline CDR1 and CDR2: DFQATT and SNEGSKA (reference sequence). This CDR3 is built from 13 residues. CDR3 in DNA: TGCAGTGCTACTTCGGACGTCTTCGATGAGCAGCTCTTC. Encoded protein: CSATSDVFDEQLF.

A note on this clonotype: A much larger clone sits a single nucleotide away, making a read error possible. The CDR3 region is CSVEQGAGTNVLTF. CDR3 sequence (DNA): TGCAGCGTTGAACAGGGGGCTGGGACCAACGTCCTGACTTTC. V and J are TRBV29-1 and TRBJ2-6, with 8 positions matching TRBD1. The CDR3 contains 14 residues. Germline CDR1 SQVTM, CDR2 ANQGSEA.

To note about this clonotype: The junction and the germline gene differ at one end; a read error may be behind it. The CDR3 sequence: CSVAFSGIGTSCEQYF. The CDR3 nucleotides read TGCAGCGTTGCCTTTAGCGGGATAGGGACCTCCTGCGAGCAGTACTTC. The chain couples TRBV29-1 to TRBJ2-7; 8 bases match TRBD2. This CDR3 is built from 16 residues. Looked up from germline, CDR1 is SQVTM and CDR2 is ANQGSEA.

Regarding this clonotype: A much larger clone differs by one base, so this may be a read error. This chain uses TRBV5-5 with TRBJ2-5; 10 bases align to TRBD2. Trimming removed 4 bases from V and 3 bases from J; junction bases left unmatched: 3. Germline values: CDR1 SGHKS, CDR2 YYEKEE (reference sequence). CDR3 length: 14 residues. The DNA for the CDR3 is TGTGCCAGCAGCAATCTAGCGGGGGAAGAGACCCAGTACTTC. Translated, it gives CASSNLAGEETQYF.

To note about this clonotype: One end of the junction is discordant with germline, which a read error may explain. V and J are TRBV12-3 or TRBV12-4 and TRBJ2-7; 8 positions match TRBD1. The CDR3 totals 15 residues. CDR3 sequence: CASSRRGTGRYEQCF. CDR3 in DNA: TGTGCCAGCAGTCGACGTGGGACAGGACGCTACGAGCAATGCTTC.

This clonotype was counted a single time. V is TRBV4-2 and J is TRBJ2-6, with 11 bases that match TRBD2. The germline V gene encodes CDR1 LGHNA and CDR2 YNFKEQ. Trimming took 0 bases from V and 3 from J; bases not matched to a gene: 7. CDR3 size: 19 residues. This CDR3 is CASSQDPRLAGYGANVLTF. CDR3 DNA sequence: TGTGCCAGCAGCCAAGATCCTCGACTAGCGGGGTATGGGGCCAACGTCCTGACTTTC.

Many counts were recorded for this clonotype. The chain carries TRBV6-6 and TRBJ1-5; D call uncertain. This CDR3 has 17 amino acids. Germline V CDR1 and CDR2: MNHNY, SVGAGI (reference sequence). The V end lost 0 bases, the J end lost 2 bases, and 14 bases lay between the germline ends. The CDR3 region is CASSYSRSVRGNQPQHF. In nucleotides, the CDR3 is TGTGCCAGCAGTTACTCGAGGTCGGTTAGGGGCAATCAGCCCCAGCATTTT.

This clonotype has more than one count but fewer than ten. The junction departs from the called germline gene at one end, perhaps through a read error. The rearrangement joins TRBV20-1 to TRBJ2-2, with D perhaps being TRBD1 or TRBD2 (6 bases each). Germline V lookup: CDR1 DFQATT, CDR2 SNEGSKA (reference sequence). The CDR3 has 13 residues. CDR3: CSASPGGTRELFF. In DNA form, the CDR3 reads TGTAGTGCTAGTCCCGGGGGCACCCGGGAGCTGTTTTTT.

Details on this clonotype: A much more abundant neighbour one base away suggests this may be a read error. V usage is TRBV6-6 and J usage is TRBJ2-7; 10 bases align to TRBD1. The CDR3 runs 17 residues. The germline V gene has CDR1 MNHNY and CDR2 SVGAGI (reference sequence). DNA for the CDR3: TGTGTCAGCAGTTACCCCTTGACAGGGGGCATAAGCCACGAGCAGTACTTC. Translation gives CVSSYPLTGGISHEQYF.

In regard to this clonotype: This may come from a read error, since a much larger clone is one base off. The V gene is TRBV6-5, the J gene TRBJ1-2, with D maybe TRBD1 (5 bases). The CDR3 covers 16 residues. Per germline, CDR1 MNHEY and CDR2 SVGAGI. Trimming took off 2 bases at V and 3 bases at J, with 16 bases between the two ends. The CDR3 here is CASSYVGPGGDYGYTF. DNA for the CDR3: TGTGCCAGCAGTTACGTCGGGCCCGGGGGGGACTATGGCTACACCTTC.

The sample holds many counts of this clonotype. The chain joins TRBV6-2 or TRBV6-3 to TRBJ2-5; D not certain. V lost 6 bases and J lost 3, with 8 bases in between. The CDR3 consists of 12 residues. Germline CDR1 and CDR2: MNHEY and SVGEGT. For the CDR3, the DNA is TGTGCCAGCAGGATAAGAGAAGAGACCCAGTACTTC. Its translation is CASRIREETQYF.

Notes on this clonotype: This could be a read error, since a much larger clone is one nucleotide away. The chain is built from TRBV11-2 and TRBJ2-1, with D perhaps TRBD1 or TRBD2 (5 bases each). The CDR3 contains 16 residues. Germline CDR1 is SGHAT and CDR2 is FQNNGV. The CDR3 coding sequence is TGTGCCAGCAGCTTAGGAGGGGAGCTCTCCTACAGTGAGCAGTTCTTC. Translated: CASSLGGELSYSEQFF.

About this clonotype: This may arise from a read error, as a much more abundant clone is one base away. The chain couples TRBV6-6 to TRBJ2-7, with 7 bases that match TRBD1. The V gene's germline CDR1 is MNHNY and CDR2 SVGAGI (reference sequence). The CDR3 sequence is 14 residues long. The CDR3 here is CDSSYSQGSYEQYF. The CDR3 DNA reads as TGTGACAGCAGTTACTCACAGGGGTCCTACGAGCAGTACTTC.

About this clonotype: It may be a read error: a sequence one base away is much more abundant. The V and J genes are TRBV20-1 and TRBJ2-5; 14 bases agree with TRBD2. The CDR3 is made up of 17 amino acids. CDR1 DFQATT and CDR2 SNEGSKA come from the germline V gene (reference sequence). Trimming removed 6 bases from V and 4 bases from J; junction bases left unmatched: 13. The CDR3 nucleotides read TGCAGTGCCGCATTTGGACTAGCGGGAGGAAAGGCAGAGACCCAGTACTTC. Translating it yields CSAAFGLAGGKAETQYF.

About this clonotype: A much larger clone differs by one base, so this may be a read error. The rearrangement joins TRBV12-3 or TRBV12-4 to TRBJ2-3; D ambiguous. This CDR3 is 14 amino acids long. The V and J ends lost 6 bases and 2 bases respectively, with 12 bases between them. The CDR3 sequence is CASRLCGTTDTQYF. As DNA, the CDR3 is TGTGCCAGCAGATTGTGTGGAACCACAGATACGCAGTATTTT.

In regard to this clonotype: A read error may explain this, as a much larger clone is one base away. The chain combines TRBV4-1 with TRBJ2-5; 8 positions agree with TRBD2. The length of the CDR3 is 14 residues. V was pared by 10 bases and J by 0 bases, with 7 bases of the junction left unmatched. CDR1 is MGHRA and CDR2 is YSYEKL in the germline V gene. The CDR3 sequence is CANRPGGNQETQYF. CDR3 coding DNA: TGCGCCAACAGACCGGGAGGGAACCAAGAGACCCAGTACTTC.

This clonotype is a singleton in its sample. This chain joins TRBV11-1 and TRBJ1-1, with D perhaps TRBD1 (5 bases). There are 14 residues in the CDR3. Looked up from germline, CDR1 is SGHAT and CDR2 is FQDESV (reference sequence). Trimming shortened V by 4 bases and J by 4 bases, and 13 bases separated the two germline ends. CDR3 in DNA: TGTGCCAGCAGCTGGACATCTGTGGGCACTGAAGCTTTCTTT. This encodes CASSWTSVGTEAFF. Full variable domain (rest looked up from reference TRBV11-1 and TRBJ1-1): EAEVAQSPRYKITEKSQAVAFWCDPISGHATLYWYRQILGQGPELLVQFQDESVVDDSQLPKDRFSAERLKGVDSTLKIQPAELGDSAMYLCASSWTSVGTEAFFGQGTRLTVV.

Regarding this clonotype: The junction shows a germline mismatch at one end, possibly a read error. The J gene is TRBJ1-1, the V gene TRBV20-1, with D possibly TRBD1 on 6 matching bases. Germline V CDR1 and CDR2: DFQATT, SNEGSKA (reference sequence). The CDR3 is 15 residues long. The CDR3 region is CSAVTGTPRDTGAFF. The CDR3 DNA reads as TGCAGTGCCGTGACCGGGACTCCGAGGGACACTGGAGCTTTCTTT.

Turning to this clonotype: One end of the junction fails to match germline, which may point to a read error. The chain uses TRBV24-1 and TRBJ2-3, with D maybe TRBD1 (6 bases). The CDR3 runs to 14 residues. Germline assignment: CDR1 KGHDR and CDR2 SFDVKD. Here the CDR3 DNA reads TGTGTCACCAGTGAAACCGGGACAACGGATACGCAGTATTTT. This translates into CVTSETGTTDTQYF.

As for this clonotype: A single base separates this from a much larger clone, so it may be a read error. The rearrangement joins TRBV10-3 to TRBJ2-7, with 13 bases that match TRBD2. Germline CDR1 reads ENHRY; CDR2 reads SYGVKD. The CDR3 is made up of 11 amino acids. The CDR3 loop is CAIGTSGEPYF. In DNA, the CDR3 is TGTGCCATTGGGACTAGCGGGGAGCCGTACTTC.

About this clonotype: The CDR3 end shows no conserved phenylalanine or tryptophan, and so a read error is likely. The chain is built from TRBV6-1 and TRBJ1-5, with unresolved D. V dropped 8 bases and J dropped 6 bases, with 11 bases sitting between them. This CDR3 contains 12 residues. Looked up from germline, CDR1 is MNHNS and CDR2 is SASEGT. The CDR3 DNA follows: TGTGCCAGCCTCCCCCGGGGTCAGCCCCAGCATTGT. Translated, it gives CASLPRGQPQHC.

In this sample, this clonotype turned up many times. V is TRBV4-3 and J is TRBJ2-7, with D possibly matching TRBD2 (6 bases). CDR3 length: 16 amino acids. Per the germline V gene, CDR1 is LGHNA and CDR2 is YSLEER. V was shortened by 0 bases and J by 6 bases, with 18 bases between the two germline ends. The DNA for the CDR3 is TGCGCCAGCAGCCAAGATCGGGTCGGAGGCGGGGTCGAGCAGTACTTC. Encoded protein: CASSQDRVGGGVEQYF.

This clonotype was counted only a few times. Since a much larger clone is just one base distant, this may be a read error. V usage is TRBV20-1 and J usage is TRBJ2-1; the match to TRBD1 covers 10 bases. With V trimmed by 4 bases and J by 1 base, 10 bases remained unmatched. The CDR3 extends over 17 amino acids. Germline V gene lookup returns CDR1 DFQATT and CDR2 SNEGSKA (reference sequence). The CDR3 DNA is TGCAGTGCTACCGGGACAGGGGCTTACTATTCCTACAATGAGCAGTTCTTC. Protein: CSATGTGAYYSYNEQFF.

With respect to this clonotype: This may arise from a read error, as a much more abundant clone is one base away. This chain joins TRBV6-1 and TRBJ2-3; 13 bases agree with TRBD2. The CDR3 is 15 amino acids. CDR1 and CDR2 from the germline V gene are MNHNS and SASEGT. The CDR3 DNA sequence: TGTGTCAGCACCGGACTAGCGGGAGGCACAGATACGCAGTATTTT. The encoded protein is CVSTGLAGGTDTQYF.